The T cell receptor (beta chain) under discussion was sequenced for a study of blood T cell repertoires in COVID-19. Clones were read by immunoSEQ multiplex PCR, and TCRdb kept only the in-frame ones, dropping some. The table has about 140,000 clones, approximately 84% seen once. Sequenced material: PBMCs or T cells enriched from blood (not recorded which). The TCR was taken from a woman between 18 and 29 years old who had been exposed to COVID-19.

The CDR3, as DNA: TGTGCCAGCAGCCCTCCCCTGGGTGTTAGCGGGAGGCTCTCCTACGAGCAGTACTTC. This gives the protein CASSPPLGVSGRLSYEQYF. V usage is TRBV4-2 and J usage is TRBJ2-7; 10 nucleotides line up with TRBD2. This CDR3 is 19 amino acids long. V shed 4 bases, J shed 0 bases, and the junction held 15 bases outside the gene matches. Germline V CDR1 and CDR2: LGHNA, YNFKEQ.